The rows below give T cell receptor beta chains drawn from one sample of a study of cytomegalovirus exposure and HLA in healthy donors. Method: immunoSEQ multiplex PCR; TCRdb's copy keeps in-frame clones and lacks some. This table holds around 150,000 clones. The sequenced material came from PBMCs. The source of these receptors is a woman in her fifties or sixties in good health and CMV-seronegative. Each CDR3 is given with its conserved first and last residue. A D gene is named only where the DNA matches it firmly.

.,TRBV19,TRBJ1-5,CASSALDRSSNQPQHF,TGTGCCAGTAGCGCCCTCGACAGGTCAAGCAATCAGCCCCAGCATTTT
TRBD2,TRBV5-4,TRBJ2-3,CASSPSGGPDTQYF,TGTGCCAGCAGCCCTAGCGGGGGCCCAGATACGCAGTATTTT
.,TRBV20-1,TRBJ1-1,CSAAGGTEAFF,TGCAGTGCGGCCGGGGGGACTGAAGCTTTCTTT
TRBD2,TRBV4-2,TRBJ2-7,CASSRRLAGGQEIYEQYF,TGTGCCAGCAGCCGCCGACTAGCGGGAGGCCAGGAAATCTACGAGCAGTACTTC
TRBD2,TRBV7-3,TRBJ2-7,CASSQAGGPYEQYF,TGTGCCAGCAGCCAAGCGGGAGGGCCCTACGAGCAGTACTTC
TRBD1,TRBV6-5,TRBJ1-1,CASSFDRAYTEAFF,TGTGCCAGCAGTTTTGACAGGGCCTACACTGAAGCTTTCTTT
.,TRBV18,TRBJ1-1,CASSPQQGTAEAFF,TGTGCCAGCTCACCTCAACAGGGAACCGCTGAAGCTTTCTTT
TRBD1,TRBV19,TRBJ1-2,CASSMTWDRNYGYTF,TGTGCCAGTAGTATGACCTGGGACAGGAATTATGGCTACACCTTC
.,TRBV19,TRBJ1-2,CASTPSGPTNYGYTF,TGTGCCAGTACCCCAAGTGGGCCCACTAACTATGGCTACACCTTC
TRBD2,TRBV6-5,TRBJ2-5,CASMPSGEGETQYF,TGTGCCAGCATGCCTAGCGGGGAAGGAGAGACCCAGTACTTC
TRBD2,TRBV29-1,TRBJ2-7,CSVEVGTSGIHEQYF,TGCAGCGTTGAAGTTGGGACTAGCGGGATCCACGAGCAGTACTTC
.,TRBV5-1,TRBJ2-3,CASSLSGEDTQYF,TGCGCCAGCAGCTTGTCGGGGGAAGATACGCAGTATTTT
.,TRBV27,TRBJ2-6,CASSFRNSGANVLTF,TGTGCCAGCAGTTTTAGAAACTCTGGGGCCAACGTCCTGACTTTC
.,TRBV5-1,TRBJ2-2,CASSLAPRQGVTGELFF,TGCGCCAGCAGCTTGGCCCCTCGCCAGGGCGTCACCGGGGAGCTGTTTTTT
.,TRBV11-2,TRBJ1-1,CASSLEGGTEAFF,TGTGCCAGCAGCTTAGAAGGGGGCACTGAAGCTTTCTTT
TRBD1,TRBV5-1,TRBJ2-5,CASSLDHRGVRETQYF,TGCGCCAGCAGCTTGGATCACAGGGGAGTGCGAGAGACCCAGTACTTC
.,TRBV5-1,TRBJ1-1,CASSFESGTEAFF,TGCGCCAGCAGCTTCGAATCGGGCACTGAAGCTTTCTTT
.,TRBV11-2,TRBJ1-4,CASSPGVFNEKLFF,TGTGCCAGCAGCCCAGGCGTCTTCAATGAAAAACTGTTTTTT
.,TRBV6-5,TRBJ1-5,CASSYKGHDSNQPQHF,TGTGCCAGCAGTTACAAGGGGCACGATAGCAATCAGCCCCAGCATTTT
TRBD2,TRBV30,TRBJ2-7,CAWTRTSGTSGYEQYF,TGTGCCTGGACTAGGACTAGCGGGACCTCCGGGTACGAGCAGTACTTC
TRBD1,TRBV7-9,TRBJ2-7,CASSYSYGQGGEQYF,TGTGCCAGCAGCTATTCATACGGACAGGGAGGCGAGCAGTACTTC
TRBD1,TRBV29-1,TRBJ1-3,CSVEADRVGNTIYF,TGCAGCGTTGAAGCTGACAGGGTTGGAAACACCATATATTTT
TRBD2,TRBV18,TRBJ2-7,CASSLAGALYEQYF,TGTGCCAGCTCATTAGCGGGGGCCCTCTACGAGCAGTACTTC
.,TRBV2,TRBJ1-6,CASAENSPLHF,TGTGCCAGCGCGGAGAATTCACCCCTCCACTTT
TRBD2,TRBV5-6,TRBJ2-1,CASSLLGGGTFF,TGTGCCAGCAGTCTGCTCGGGGGGGGTACGTTCTTC
TRBD1,TRBV19,TRBJ1-2,CASSPDRGIGYTF,TGTGCCAGTAGTCCCGACAGGGGGATTGGCTACACCTTC
.,TRBV9,TRBJ2-3,CASSERSTDTQYF,TGTGCCAGCTCGGAGAGAAGCACAGATACGCAGTATTTT
TRBD2,TRBV4-3,TRBJ2-3,CASSQDSAGGHPSTDTQYF,TGCGCCAGCAGCCAAGATTCCGCGGGGGGCCACCCTAGCACAGATACGCAGTATTTT
.,TRBV27,TRBJ2-1,CASYGEERVQFF,TGTGCCAGTTACGGGGAAGAGAGGGTGCAGTTCTTC
.,TRBV4-1,TRBJ1-5,CASSQVVGAGNQPQHF,TGCGCCAGCAGCCAAGTCGTAGGGGCCGGCAATCAGCCCCAGCATTTT
TRBD1,TRBV7-2,TRBJ1-2,CASSLDIDRAGSGYTF,TGTGCCAGCAGCTTAGATATAGACAGGGCTGGCAGTGGCTACACCTTC
TRBD1,TRBV6-5,TRBJ1-1,CASSYLPGGTEAFF,TGTGCCAGCAGTTACCTTCCAGGGGGCACTGAAGCTTTCTTT
.,TRBV18,TRBJ1-5,CASSAQGPLSNQPQHF,TGTGCCAGCTCAGCCCAGGGTCCCCTTAGCAATCAGCCCCAGCATTTT
.,TRBV10-3,TRBJ2-3,CAITLGPASTDTQYF,TGTGCCATCACTTTGGGCCCTGCCTCCACAGATACGCAGTATTTT
TRBD2,TRBV30,TRBJ2-2,CAWSGLAGGLTGELFF,TGTGCCTGGAGCGGCCTAGCGGGGGGCCTCACCGGGGAGCTGTTTTTT
.,TRBV7-7,TRBJ2-5,CASSSSPRETQYF,TGTGCCAGCAGCTCTTCTCCTCGGGAGACCCAGTACTTC
TRBD1,TRBV5-6,TRBJ1-2,CASSPTRQGNYGYTF,TGTGCCAGCAGCCCGACCCGACAGGGAAACTATGGCTACACCTTC
.,TRBV7-3,TRBJ2-6,CASSSTGANVLTF,TGTGCCAGCAGCTCTACTGGGGCCAACGTCCTGACTTTC
.,TRBV6-6,TRBJ1-2,CASSPTTYGYTF,TGTGCCAGCAGTCCCACTACCTATGGCTACACCTTC
.,TRBV4-1,TRBJ2-5,CASSQDLEETQYF,TGCGCCAGCAGCCAAGATCTGGAGGAGACCCAGTACTTC
.,TRBV7-3,TRBJ2-2,CASSSGGTNTGELFF,TGTGCCAGCAGCTCCGGCGGGACGAACACCGGGGAGCTGTTTTTT
.,TRBV5-1,TRBJ1-4,CASSPDSTNEKLFF,TGCGCCAGCAGCCCGGACTCAACTAATGAAAAACTGTTTTTT
.,TRBV19,TRBJ1-2,CASSIRGASNYGYTF,TGTGCCAGTAGTATTCGAGGAGCTTCTAACTATGGCTACACCTTC
.,TRBV4-2,TRBJ2-1,CASSPTLEAGVYEQFF,TGTGCCAGCAGCCCGACACTAGAGGCCGGGGTCTATGAGCAGTTCTTC
.,TRBV27,TRBJ2-3,CASSLYRVDTQYF,TGTGCCAGCAGTTTATACAGGGTTGATACGCAGTATTTT
.,TRBV6-6,TRBJ1-2,CASSYSGADGYTF,TGTGCCAGCAGTTACTCAGGGGCCGACGGCTACACCTTC
.,TRBV27,TRBJ2-5,CASSLYLQGQETQYF,TGTGCCAGCAGTTTATACCTACAGGGCCAAGAGACCCAGTACTTC